Listed below are T cell receptor beta chains from one sample, sequenced in a study of blood T cell repertoires in COVID-19. Libraries were prepared by immunoSEQ multiplex PCR; TCRdb keeps only in-frame clonotypes and omits some of them. The table has under 150,000 clones, around 63% seen once. Sequencing input: peripheral blood. These receptor sequences come from a woman aged 65 to 85 with acute or convalescent COVID-19. Both conserved end residues are part of each CDR3. A D gene is named only where the DNA matches it firmly. Clone size is not always given. Where it is, it says once, few, many or a class for expanded clones.

clone size: .
J gene: TRBJ2-7
V gene: TRBV29-1
D gene: .
CDR3 DNA: TGCAGCGTTACCGCCTCACAGGGTTACGAGCAGTACTTC
CDR3 protein: CSVTASQGYEQYF

clone size: .
J gene: TRBJ1-2
V gene: TRBV5-1
D gene: .
CDR3 DNA: TGCGCCAGCAGCTTGGAATGGGGGCAGGTTCTTGGCTACACCTTC
CDR3 protein: CASSLEWGQVLGYTF

clone size: .
J gene: TRBJ1-5
V gene: TRBV10-2
D gene: TRBD1
CDR3 DNA: TGCGCCAGCATGACCGGGACAGGGTTGGGTCAGCCCCAGCATTTT
CDR3 protein: CASMTGTGLGQPQHF

clone size: once
J gene: TRBJ1-1
V gene: TRBV6-1
D gene: .
CDR3 DNA: TGTGCCAGCAGTGAAACCAGAGAAGCTTTCTTT
CDR3 protein: CASSETREAFF

clone size: .
J gene: TRBJ2-5
V gene: TRBV3-1/TRBV3-2
D gene: TRBD1
CDR3 DNA: TGTGCCAGCAGCCGACTTAGACAGGGTAGAGAGACCCAGTACTTC
CDR3 protein: CASSRLRQGRETQYF

clone size: .
J gene: TRBJ2-3
V gene: TRBV19
D gene: .
CDR3 DNA: TGTGCCAGTAGGCGGGGCAGCACAGATACGCAGTATTTT
CDR3 protein: CASRRGSTDTQYF

clone size: .
J gene: TRBJ2-7
V gene: TRBV18
D gene: .
CDR3 DNA: TGTGCCAGCTCGCCCCGACAGTTGGGCTCCTACGAGCAGTACTTC
CDR3 protein: CASSPRQLGSYEQYF

clone size: .
J gene: TRBJ2-6
V gene: TRBV29-1
D gene: TRBD1
CDR3 DNA: TGCAGCGTTGCGGGACAGGGGATATCTGGGGCCAACGTCCTGACTTTC
CDR3 protein: CSVAGQGISGANVLTF

clone size: .
J gene: TRBJ2-7
V gene: TRBV5-1
D gene: .
CDR3 DNA: TGCGCCAGCAGCACCGCCCCAGGGGCCGTTTACGAGCAGTACTTC
CDR3 protein: CASSTAPGAVYEQYF

clone size: .
J gene: TRBJ2-5
V gene: TRBV6-7
D gene: TRBD1
CDR3 DNA: TGTGCCAGCAGTCACCCTGGACAGGTAATAAGCCAAGAGACCCAGTACTTC
CDR3 protein: CASSHPGQVISQETQYF

clone size: .
J gene: TRBJ2-4
V gene: TRBV12-5
D gene: TRBD1
CDR3 DNA: TGTGCTAGTGGCGACACAGGGGTAAACATTCAGTACTTC
CDR3 protein: CASGDTGVNIQYF

clone size: few
J gene: TRBJ1-1
V gene: TRBV9
D gene: .
CDR3 DNA: TGTGCCAGCAGCGTAGTGGGACACAGGCTCGTGAGAGCTTTCTTT
CDR3 protein: CASSVVGHRLVRAFF

clone size: .
J gene: TRBJ1-2
V gene: TRBV27
D gene: .
CDR3 DNA: TGTGCCAGCAGTCCCCATAGTGGGGCAGGGATAAACTATGGCTACACCTTC
CDR3 protein: CASSPHSGAGINYGYTF

clone size: .
J gene: TRBJ1-6
V gene: TRBV10-3
D gene: .
CDR3 DNA: TGTGCCATCAGTGGCGGGGACGGAGATCCATCTTCACCCCTCCACTTT
CDR3 protein: CAISGGDGDPSSPLHF

clone size: .
J gene: TRBJ2-1
V gene: TRBV24-1
D gene: TRBD1
CDR3 DNA: TGTGCCACCAGTGGGACAGGGTACAATGAGCAGTTCTTC
CDR3 protein: CATSGTGYNEQFF

clone size: few
J gene: TRBJ2-5
V gene: TRBV5-4
D gene: TRBD1
CDR3 DNA: TGTGCCAGCAGCTTGTATGGGACAGGGACGGAGACCCAGTACTTC
CDR3 protein: CASSLYGTGTETQYF

clone size: few
J gene: TRBJ2-7
V gene: TRBV11-2
D gene: .
CDR3 DNA: TGTGCCAGCAGCTTAGATATTCGACTAGACGGCGAGCAGTACTTC
CDR3 protein: CASSLDIRLDGEQYF

clone size: .
J gene: TRBJ2-7
V gene: TRBV6-5
D gene: .
CDR3 DNA: TGTGCCAGCAGGAACAGGGAGCACGAGCAGTACTTC
CDR3 protein: CASRNREHEQYF

clone size: .
J gene: TRBJ1-3
V gene: TRBV14
D gene: TRBD1
CDR3 DNA: TGTGCCAGCAGCCAATACAGGGGGAGAGGAAACACCATATATTTT
CDR3 protein: CASSQYRGRGNTIYF

clone size: many
J gene: TRBJ1-1
V gene: TRBV21-1
D gene: .
CDR3 DNA: TGTGCCAACTATCCCGAGGCAAGGGGCCCGAACACTGAAGCTTTCTTT
CDR3 protein: CANYPEARGPNTEAFF

clone size: .
J gene: TRBJ1-3
V gene: TRBV6-2/TRBV6-3
D gene: TRBD1
CDR3 DNA: TGTGCCAGCAGCGACCGACAGGGTCAAATGGACACCATATATTTT
CDR3 protein: CASSDRQGQMDTIYF

clone size: .
J gene: TRBJ1-1
V gene: TRBV12-3/TRBV12-4
D gene: .
CDR3 DNA: TGTGCCAGCATCGGGTTGGGCACTGAAGCTTTCTTT
CDR3 protein: CASIGLGTEAFF

clone size: few
J gene: TRBJ1-4
V gene: TRBV2
D gene: TRBD1
CDR3 DNA: TGTGCCACCAACCTGGGACAGCGTAATGAAAAACTGTTTTTT
CDR3 protein: CATNLGQRNEKLFF

clone size: .
J gene: TRBJ1-2
V gene: TRBV18
D gene: TRBD1
CDR3 DNA: TGTGCCAGCTCACCGCCGGGACAGAAGGATGGCTACACCTTC
CDR3 protein: CASSPPGQKDGYTF

clone size: .
J gene: TRBJ2-4
V gene: TRBV28
D gene: TRBD2
CDR3 DNA: TGTGCCAGCAGTTTGGTTAGCGGGAGGGCCCTAGCCAAAAACATTCAGTACTTC
CDR3 protein: CASSLVSGRALAKNIQYF

clone size: .
J gene: TRBJ1-5
V gene: TRBV30
D gene: .
CDR3 DNA: TGTGCCTGGAGTATCGGAGACAATCAGCCCCAGCATTTT
CDR3 protein: CAWSIGDNQPQHF

clone size: .
J gene: TRBJ2-4
V gene: TRBV27
D gene: .
CDR3 DNA: TGTGCCAGCAGTTTATCCAGGGCGGGGTGGGAAAACATTCAGTACTTC
CDR3 protein: CASSLSRAGWENIQYF

clone size: .
J gene: TRBJ2-7
V gene: TRBV10-1
D gene: TRBD1
CDR3 DNA: TGCGCCAGCACTACAGGGGAGTCCTACGAGCAGTACTTC
CDR3 protein: CASTTGESYEQYF

clone size: .
J gene: TRBJ2-5
V gene: TRBV28
D gene: TRBD2
CDR3 DNA: TGTGCCAGCAGCCCCTTGCGGGGGGGCGGGGAGACCCAGTACTTC
CDR3 protein: CASSPLRGGGETQYF

clone size: .
J gene: TRBJ2-5
V gene: TRBV18
D gene: TRBD1
CDR3 DNA: TGTGCCAGCTCTTACCAGGGGGCGTATTCGGAGACCCAGTACTTC
CDR3 protein: CASSYQGAYSETQYF

clone size: .
J gene: TRBJ2-3
V gene: TRBV5-1
D gene: TRBD2
CDR3 DNA: TGCGCCAGCAGCTTGTGGGAGCGGGGCCACACAGATACGCAGTATTTT
CDR3 protein: CASSLWERGHTDTQYF

clone size: .
J gene: TRBJ2-3
V gene: TRBV28
D gene: .
CDR3 DNA: TGTGCCAGCAGTTTCCAAAACACAGATACGCAGTATTTT
CDR3 protein: CASSFQNTDTQYF

clone size: .
J gene: TRBJ1-2
V gene: TRBV6-2/TRBV6-3
D gene: TRBD1
CDR3 DNA: TGTGCCAGCAGTACAAAGGGACAGGGGCCCTACTATGGCTACACCTTC
CDR3 protein: CASSTKGQGPYYGYTF

clone size: .
J gene: TRBJ2-1
V gene: TRBV28
D gene: TRBD2
CDR3 DNA: TGTGCCAGCAGGGAGACTAGCGGCTACAATGAGCAGTTCTTC
CDR3 protein: CASRETSGYNEQFF

clone size: .
J gene: TRBJ1-1
V gene: TRBV3-1/TRBV3-2
D gene: .
CDR3 DNA: TGTGCCAGCAGCCAAGGTAGTCACCTGAACACTGAAGCTTTCTTT
CDR3 protein: CASSQGSHLNTEAFF

clone size: .
J gene: TRBJ2-7
V gene: TRBV5-1
D gene: TRBD1
CDR3 DNA: TGCGCCAGCAGACCCGGGACAGGGGGTACCGAGCAGTACTTC
CDR3 protein: CASRPGTGGTEQYF

clone size: .
J gene: TRBJ1-1
V gene: TRBV7-9
D gene: .
CDR3 DNA: TGTGCCAGCACCTTTAGCGGCAGTGCTGAAGCTTTCTTT
CDR3 protein: CASTFSGSAEAFF

clone size: once
J gene: TRBJ1-1
V gene: TRBV4-2
D gene: .
CDR3 DNA: TGTGCGTCCAGGGGGAACACTGAAGCTTTCTTT
CDR3 protein: CASRGNTEAFF

clone size: .
J gene: TRBJ2-5
V gene: TRBV5-1
D gene: .
CDR3 DNA: TGCGCCAGCAGCTTGGGTCAGGGGAGTATTCAACAAGAGACCCAGTACTTC
CDR3 protein: CASSLGQGSIQQETQYF

clone size: few
J gene: TRBJ2-2
V gene: TRBV20-1
D gene: .
CDR3 DNA: TGCAGTGCTAGTCCGGACATTGGGATTACCGGGGAGCTGTTTTTT
CDR3 protein: CSASPDIGITGELFF

clone size: .
J gene: TRBJ1-5
V gene: TRBV6-1
D gene: .
CDR3 DNA: TGTGCCAGCAGTGAACTACAACGGGGAGGCAATCAGCCCCAGCATTTT
CDR3 protein: CASSELQRGGNQPQHF